The source of this T cell receptor (beta chain) is a study of patients and donors after allogeneic stem cell transplantation (dated by TCRdb to about 2020). Trimmed from V: 4 bases; trimmed from J: 8 bases; junction bases lacking a gene match: 2. CDR1 and CDR2 were assigned from the germline V gene as KGHDR and SFDVKD. The CDR3 measures 13 amino acids from cysteine to phenylalanine. The CDR3 DNA has 39 bases and is translated from base 1. As to this clonotype: No antigen is known for it. No base quality values were provided; no much bigger clone lies one nucleotide off.

Library construction relied on RT-PCR. Sequencing used a NextSeq 550. The raw public reads went through TCRdb reprocessing: fastp at Q25, MiXCR clone calling, in-frame beta chains kept. CDR3 protein duplicates are merged, each entry listing the most common genes and DNA. Counted in this sample were more than 850,000 distinct CDR3 sequences; more than 15% of them appeared once. The biggest ten clones account for around 6% of the sample. The chain joins TRBV24-1 to TRBJ1-2, and 11 junction bases match TRBD1. The TCR sequence derives from a human donor who was either an allogeneic HSCT recipient or a stem cell or donor lymphocyte infusion donor (not recorded which). It is not recorded whose cells these are; they may come from a transplant donor. Sequencing was done on a sample of blood, either unsorted or a sorted T cell fraction (not recorded which). Here the CDR3 is given as CATSEGQGAGYTF. The DNA is as follows: TGTGCCACCAGTGAAGGACAGGGGGCGGGCTACACCTTC.